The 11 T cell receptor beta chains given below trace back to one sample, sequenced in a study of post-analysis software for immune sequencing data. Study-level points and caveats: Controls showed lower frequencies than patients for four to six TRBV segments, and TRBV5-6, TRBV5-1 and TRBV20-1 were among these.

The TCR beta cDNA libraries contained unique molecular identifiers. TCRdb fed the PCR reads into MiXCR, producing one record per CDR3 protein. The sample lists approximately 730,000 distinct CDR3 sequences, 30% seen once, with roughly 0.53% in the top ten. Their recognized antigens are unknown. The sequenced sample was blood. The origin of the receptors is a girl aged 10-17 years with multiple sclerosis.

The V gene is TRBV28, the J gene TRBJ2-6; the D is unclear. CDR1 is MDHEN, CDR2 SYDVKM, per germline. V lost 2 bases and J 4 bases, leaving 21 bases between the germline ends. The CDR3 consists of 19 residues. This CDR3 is CASSLGLRTYAPGANVLTF. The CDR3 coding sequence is TGTGCCAGCAGTTTAGGCCTTAGGACGTACGCGCCCGGGGCCAACGTCCTGACTTTC. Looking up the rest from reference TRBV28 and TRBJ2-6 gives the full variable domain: DVKVTQSSRYLVKRTGEKVFLECVQDMDHENMFWYRQDPGLGLRLIYFSYDVKMKEKGDIPEGYSVSREKKERFSLILESASTNQTSMYLCASSLGLRTYAPGANVLTFGAGSRLTVL.

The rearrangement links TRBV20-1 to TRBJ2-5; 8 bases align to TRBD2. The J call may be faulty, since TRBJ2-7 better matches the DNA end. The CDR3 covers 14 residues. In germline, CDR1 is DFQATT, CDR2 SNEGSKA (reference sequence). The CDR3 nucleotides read TGCAGTGCTAGGGATGACACTAGCGGATACGAGCAGTACTTC. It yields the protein CSARDDTSGYEQYF.

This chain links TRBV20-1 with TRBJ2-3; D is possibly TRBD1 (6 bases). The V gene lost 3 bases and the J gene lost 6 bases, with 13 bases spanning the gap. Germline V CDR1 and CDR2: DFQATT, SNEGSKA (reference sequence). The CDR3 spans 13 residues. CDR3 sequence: CSASVGGLDTQYF. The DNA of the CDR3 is TGCAGTGCTAGCGTAGGGGGTCTGGATACGCAGTATTTT.

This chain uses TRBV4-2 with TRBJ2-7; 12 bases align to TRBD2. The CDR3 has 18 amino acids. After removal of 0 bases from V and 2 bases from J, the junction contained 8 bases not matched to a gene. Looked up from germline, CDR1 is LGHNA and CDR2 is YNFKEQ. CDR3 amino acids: CASSQEPGLAGETYEQYF. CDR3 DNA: TGTGCCAGCAGCCAAGAACCGGGACTAGCGGGTGAGACCTACGAGCAGTACTTC.

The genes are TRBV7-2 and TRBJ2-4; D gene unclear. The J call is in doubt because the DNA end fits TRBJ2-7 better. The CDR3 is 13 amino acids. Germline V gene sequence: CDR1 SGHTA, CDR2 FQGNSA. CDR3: CASSSVPGDEQYF. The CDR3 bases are TGTGCCAGCAGCTCGGTTCCTGGGGACGAGCAGTACTTC.

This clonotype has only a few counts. In DNA form, the CDR3 reads TGTGCCAGCAGTTCCCCCGGGGGGAGAGGCCACGAGCAGTACTTC. It specifies CASSSPGGRGHEQYF. The chain links TRBV12-3 or TRBV12-4 to TRBJ2-7, with 7 bases fitting TRBD2. The CDR3 consists of 15 residues. V lost 4 bases to trimming and J lost 5 bases; unmatched junction nucleotides: 11.

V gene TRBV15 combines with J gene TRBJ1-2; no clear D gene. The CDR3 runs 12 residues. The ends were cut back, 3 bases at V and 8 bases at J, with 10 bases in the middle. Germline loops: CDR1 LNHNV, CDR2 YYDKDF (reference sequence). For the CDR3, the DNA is TGTGCCACCAGCAGCCCCGGAAGGGGCTACACCTTC. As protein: CATSSPGRGYTF. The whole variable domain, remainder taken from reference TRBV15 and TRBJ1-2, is DAMVIQNPRYQVTQFGKPVTLSCSQTLNHNVMYWYQQKSSQAPKLLFHYYDKDFNNEADTPDNFQSRRPNTSFCFLDIRSPGLGDTAMYLCATSSPGRGYTFGSGTRLTVV.

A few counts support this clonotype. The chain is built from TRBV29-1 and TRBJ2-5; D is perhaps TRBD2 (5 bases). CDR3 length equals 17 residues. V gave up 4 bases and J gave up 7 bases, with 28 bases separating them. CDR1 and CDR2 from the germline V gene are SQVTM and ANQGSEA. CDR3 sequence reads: CSVVRVASGVRWWTQYF. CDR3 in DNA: TGCAGCGTTGTCCGGGTTGCCAGCGGAGTCCGCTGGTGGACCCAGTACTTC.

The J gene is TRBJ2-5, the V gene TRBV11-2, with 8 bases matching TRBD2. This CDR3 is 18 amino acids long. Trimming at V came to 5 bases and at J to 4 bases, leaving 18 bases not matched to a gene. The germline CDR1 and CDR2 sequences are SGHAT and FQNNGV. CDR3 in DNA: TGTGCCAGCAGCCCCCGTCAAGCGGGGGCCTCTCCCCGAGAGACCCAGTACTTC. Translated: CASSPRQAGASPRETQYF. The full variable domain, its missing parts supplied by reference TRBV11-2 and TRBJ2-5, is EAGVAQSPRYKIIEKRQSVAFWCNPISGHATLYWYQQILGQGPKLLIQFQNNGVVDDSQLPKDRFSAERLKGVDSTLKIQPAKLEDSAVYLCASSPRQAGASPRETQYFGPGTRLLVL.

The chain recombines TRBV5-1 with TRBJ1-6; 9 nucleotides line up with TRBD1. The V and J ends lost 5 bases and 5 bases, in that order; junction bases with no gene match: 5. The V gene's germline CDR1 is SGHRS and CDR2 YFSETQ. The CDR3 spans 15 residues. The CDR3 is CASRRGQGHNSPLHF. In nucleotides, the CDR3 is TGCGCCAGCAGAAGGGGACAGGGACATAATTCACCCCTCCACTTT.

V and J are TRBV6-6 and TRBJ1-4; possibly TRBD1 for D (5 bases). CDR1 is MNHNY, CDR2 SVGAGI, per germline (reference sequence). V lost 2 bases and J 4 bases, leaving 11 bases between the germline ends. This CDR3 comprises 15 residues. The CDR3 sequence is CASSYIQGLNEKLFF. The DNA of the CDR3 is TGTGCCAGCAGTTACATCCAGGGACTTAATGAAAAACTGTTTTTT.